This TCR beta chain was obtained from a study of cytomegalovirus exposure and HLA in healthy donors. As for the study in general: A preliminary data release comprised tens of millions of unique TCRs obtained from HLA-typed donors. Study-wide findings and caveats: In a later analysis, DRB1 alleles had the most associated TCRs; HLA-C alleles the fewest. The study had only CMV serostatus as immune exposure information.

Healthy bone marrow donors supplied every sample. Turning to this clone: Its specificity is unknown.

CDR1 and CDR2 from the germline V gene are SGHRS and YFSETQ. J lost 4 bases, V lost 3 bases, and 7 bases had no gene match. The CDR3 spans 15 residues. The primer mix had 60 Vbeta and 13 Jbeta primers. The repertoire was sequenced with immunoSEQ multiplex PCR; TCRdb's copy has only in-frame clones and lacks some. This sample yields about 140,000 clones, of which 65% to 85% are seen a single time; approximately 0.97% belongs to the top ten. This receptor was obtained from a man between 18 and 29 years old in good health and CMV-seronegative. The sequenced sample consisted of PBMCs. This sequence joins TRBV5-1 and TRBJ2-3; 8 bases line up with TRBD2. The CDR3 loop reads CASSSGGPRSDTQYF. In DNA, the CDR3 is TGCGCCAGCAGCTCGGGGGGGCCAAGGTCAGATACGCAGTATTTT.